This TCR beta chain was captured in a study of T cell responses to AZD1222 COVID-19 vaccine. Study findings and constraints: Regions 160-218 and 743-854 dominated among vaccine-associated CD4 TCRs spanning spike. No day 14 peak samples; only post-peak repertoires were characterized.

Profiling relied on immunoSEQ multiplex PCR, and the TCRdb table lists in-frame clones only, not all of them. The table includes approximately 140,000 clones, 80% to 95% detected once. The germline gives CDR1 SGDLS, CDR2 YYNGEE. The length of the CDR3 is 16 residues. The V gene end was trimmed by 0 bases and the J gene end by 9 bases; junction bases not matched to a gene: 9. As concerns this clone: The antigen remains unidentified.

The TCR comes from an adult who received the AZD1222 COVID-19 vaccine. The specimen was peripheral blood, collected 28 days after the second AZD1222 dose. The rearrangement uses TRBV9 and TRBJ2-7; 13 nucleotides line up with TRBD2. The CDR3 protein is CASSVDPGLAGVWQYF. Written as DNA, the CDR3 is TGTGCCAGCAGCGTAGATCCCGGACTAGCGGGAGTATGGCAGTACTTC. The full variable domain, completed using reference TRBV9 and TRBJ2-7, is DSGVTQTPKHLITATGQRVTLRCSPRSGDLSVYWYQQSLDQGLQFLIQYYNGEERAKGNILERFSAQQFPDLHSELNLSSLELGDSALYFCASSVDPGLAGVWQYFGPGTRLTVT.